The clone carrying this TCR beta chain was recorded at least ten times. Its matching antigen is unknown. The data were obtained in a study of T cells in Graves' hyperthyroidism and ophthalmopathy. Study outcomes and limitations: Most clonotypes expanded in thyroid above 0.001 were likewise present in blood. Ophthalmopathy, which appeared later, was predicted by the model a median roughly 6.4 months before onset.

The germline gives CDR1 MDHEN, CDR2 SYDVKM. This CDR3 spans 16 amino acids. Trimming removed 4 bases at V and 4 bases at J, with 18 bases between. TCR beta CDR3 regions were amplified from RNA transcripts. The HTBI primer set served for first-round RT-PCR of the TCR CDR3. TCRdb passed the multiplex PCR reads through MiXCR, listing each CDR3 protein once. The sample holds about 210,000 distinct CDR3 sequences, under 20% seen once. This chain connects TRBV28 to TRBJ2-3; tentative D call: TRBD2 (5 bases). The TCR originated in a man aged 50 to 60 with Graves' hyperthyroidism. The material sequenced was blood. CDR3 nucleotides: TGTGCCAGCAGTTCGCTACCTAGCAGGAGCGCAGATACGCAGTATTTT. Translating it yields CASSSLPSRSADTQYF.